Following are 11 T cell receptor beta chains from one sample sequenced in a study of shared clonotypes between healthy human individuals. Here immunoSEQ multiplex PCR was the method, and the copy in TCRdb shows in-frame clones only, minus some. The sample lists 450,000 to 600,000 clones, less than 80% occurring once. Sequencing was carried out using PBMCs. These receptors originate from a woman in her thirties or forties in good health. Some clones in this sample may be carry-over from other donors' samples.

Points on this clone: The same CDR3 also results from other DNA sequences found in this sample. The CDR3 sequence is CASSLPGSYNEQFF. The CDR3 nucleotides are TGCGCCAGCAGCTTGCCCGGTTCCTACAATGAGCAGTTCTTC. The chain combines TRBV5-1 with TRBJ2-1; D is unresolved. Germline CDR1 is SGHRS and CDR2 is YFSETQ. The V and J ends lost 1 base and 1 base respectively, with 6 bases between them. The CDR3 is 14 residues long.

This clone has a handful of counts. The chain uses TRBV11-3 and TRBJ1-2; no clear D gene. Trimming took off 5 bases at V and 9 bases at J, with 10 bases between the two ends. Germline CDR1 SGHNT, CDR2 YENEEA. This CDR3 contains 11 residues. The CDR3 coding sequence is TGTGCCAGCAGCCCCAGGATCAGCTACACCTTC. Amino acid sequence: CASSPRISYTF.

A word on this clone: The junction does not match germline at one end; this may be a read error. CDR3 in amino acids: CASSFDRGGEQYF. The CDR3 bases are TGTGCTAGCAGCTTTGACAGGGGGGGCGAGCAGTACTTC. The gene calls are TRBV7-7 and TRBJ2-7; 9 bases line up with TRBD1. CDR3 length: 13 residues. CDR1 SSHAT and CDR2 FNYEAQ come from the germline V gene (reference sequence).

The chain recombines TRBV28 with TRBJ2-4; tentative D call: TRBD1 (6 bases). The germline V gene encodes CDR1 MDHEN and CDR2 SYDVKM. V was shortened by 4 bases and J by 4 bases, with 17 bases between the two germline ends. This CDR3 region has 16 residues. CDR3 nucleotides: TGTGCCAGCAGTTCTGCCGGAAACAGGGTAAAAAACATTCAGTACTTC. It specifies CASSSAGNRVKNIQYF.

The gene calls are TRBV7-2 and TRBJ2-5; a weak D match, TRBD1 (7 bases). V was cut by 2 bases and J by 2 bases, with 12 bases left in between. The CDR3 runs to 15 residues. Germline V gene lookup returns CDR1 SGHTA and CDR2 FQGNSA. The CDR3 coding sequence is TGTGCCAGCAGCTTAATGGGGGGACAGCAAGAGACCCAGTACTTC. As protein: CASSLMGGQQETQYF.

This chain joins TRBV19 and TRBJ2-5, with D unclear. Germline V gives CDR1 LNHDA, CDR2 SQIVND (reference sequence). V shed 3 bases and J shed 0 bases, with 5 bases lying between them. This CDR3 spans 13 amino acids. CDR3: CASSMSYQETQYF. The CDR3 bases are TGTGCCAGTAGTATGTCGTACCAAGAGACCCAGTACTTC.

V is TRBV5-1 and J is TRBJ1-4; D is ambiguous. This CDR3 region has 16 residues. Germline CDR1 and CDR2: SGHRS and YFSETQ. Trimming removed 1 base at V and 0 bases at J, with 10 bases between. The chain's CDR3 is CASSLIALATNEKLFF. CDR3 DNA sequence: TGCGCCAGCAGCTTGATCGCGCTTGCAACTAATGAAAAACTGTTTTTT. The whole variable domain, filled in from reference TRBV5-1 and TRBJ1-4, reads KAGVTQTPRYLIKTRGQQVTLSCSPISGHRSVSWYQQTPGQGLQFLFEYFSETQRNKGNFPGRFSGRQFSNSRSEMNVSTLELGDSALYLCASSLIALATNEKLFFGSGTQLSVL.

The CDR3 sequence is CASSLASGYSYEQYF. Here the CDR3 DNA reads TGCGCCAGCAGCTTGGCCTCGGGATACTCCTACGAGCAGTACTTC. The chain uses TRBV5-1 and TRBJ2-7; a weak D match, TRBD2 (5 bases). Germline-derived CDR1 and CDR2 are SGHRS and YFSETQ. Trimming cost V 0 bases and J 0 bases, with 10 bases left between them. The CDR3 spans 15 residues.

The chain couples TRBV7-3 to TRBJ2-5, with D hard to call. The CDR3 length is 13 residues. Deletions cut 1 base from V and 4 bases from J, with 7 bases between. CDR1 is SGHTA and CDR2 is FQGTGA in the germline V gene. The CDR3, as DNA: TGTGCCAGCAGCTTAAGTTTCACAGAGACCCAGTACTTC. It codes for CASSLSFTETQYF. Using reference TRBV7-3 and TRBJ2-5 for the parts outside the CDR3, the full variable domain is GAGVSQTPSNKVTEKGKYVELRCDPISGHTALYWYRQSLGQGPEFLIYFQGTGAADDSGLPNDRFFAVRPEGSVSTLKIQRTERGDSAVYLCASSLSFTETQYFGPGTRLLVL.

This chain joins TRBV9 and TRBJ2-3; D is unclear. The germline V gene has CDR1 SGDLS and CDR2 YYNGEE. The CDR3 runs 14 residues. Deletions cut 0 bases from V and 6 bases from J, with 11 bases between. Written as DNA, the CDR3 is TGTGCCAGCAGCGTAGGCCCTATCCCCGATACGCAGTATTTT. It translates to CASSVGPIPDTQYF.

This clone has only a few counts. The gene calls are TRBV27 and TRBJ1-5; unclear D gene. This CDR3 contains 14 residues. Germline loops: CDR1 MNHEY, CDR2 SMNVEV (reference sequence). Deletions cut 3 bases from V and 3 bases from J, with 9 bases between. The CDR3 loop is CASSFAGVNQPQHF. CDR3 bases: TGTGCCAGCAGTTTCGCTGGGGTCAATCAGCCCCAGCATTTT.